These T cell receptor beta chains were read from a single sample in a study of blood T cells in healthy people across ages. TCRdb reprocessed the 5' RACE reads via MiXCR and lists one record per CDR3 protein. The sample shows some 690,000 distinct CDR3 sequences, 22% of them seen only once. The specimen was blood. The receptors shown here come from a man aged 70-80 years in good health. CDR3s include the opening cysteine and the closing phenylalanine or tryptophan. D genes are given only for firm matches. The size field is filled for only some rows; it gives once, few, many or a size class.

size	V	J	D	CDR3	DNA
NA	TRBV6-5	TRBJ1-1	TRBD1	CASSYGRGREAFF	TGTGCCAGCAGTTACGGGAGGGGGCGGGAAGCTTTCTTT
NA	TRBV5-5	TRBJ2-5	NA	CASRITGLQETQYF	TGTGCCAGCAGAATTACAGGTTTGCAAGAGACCCAGTACTTC
few	TRBV6-5	TRBJ1-2	TRBD1	CASSYQQGLGYGYTF	TGTGCCAGCAGTTATCAACAGGGGTTAGGCTATGGCTACACCTTC
many	TRBV29-1	TRBJ1-2	NA	CSVEVQGMNYGYTF	TGCAGCGTTGAAGTGCAGGGGATGAACTATGGCTACACCTTC
NA	TRBV7-9	TRBJ2-4	TRBD1	CASQRTGPPGNIQYF	TGTGCCAGCCAGCGGACAGGGCCGCCGGGAAACATTCAGTACTTC
many	TRBV5-1	TRBJ1-1	NA	CASSTDGAGTEAFF	TGCGCCAGCAGCACCGACGGGGCTGGCACTGAAGCTTTCTTT
few	TRBV7-2	TRBJ2-1	TRBD2	CASSGTSGRSYNEQFF	TGTGCCAGCAGCGGAACTAGCGGGAGGTCATACAATGAGCAGTTCTTC
NA	TRBV5-1	TRBJ2-7	TRBD2	CASSFRLAGGSYEQYF	TGCGCCAGCAGCTTCCGACTAGCGGGGGGCTCCTACGAGCAGTACTTC
NA	TRBV6-2/TRBV6-3	TRBJ2-3	TRBD2	CASSYSEREGQGSDTQYF	TGTGCCAGCAGTTACTCCGAGCGGGAGGGCCAGGGCTCAGATACGCAGTATTTT
NA	TRBV20-1	TRBJ1-1	NA	CSARAGGGPGTEAFF	TGCAGTGCTAGAGCAGGCGGGGGGCCCGGCACTGAAGCTTTCTTT
NA	TRBV6-1	TRBJ2-3	TRBD2	CASSDPRLAGQTGYF	TGTGCCAGCAGTGATCCCCGACTAGCGGGGCAAACAGGGTATTTT
few	TRBV2	TRBJ1-5	NA	CASPMGGGNQPQHF	TGTGCCAGCCCGATGGGAGGGGGCAATCAGCCCCAGCATTTT
NA	TRBV12-3/TRBV12-4	TRBJ1-1	NA	CASSLVLGPAFF	TGTGCCAGCAGTTTGGTATTGGGACCGGCTTTCTTT
few	TRBV19	TRBJ2-5	TRBD2	CASTTSLAGVQETQYF	TGTGCCAGTACTACATCACTAGCGGGGGTCCAAGAGACCCAGTACTTC
NA	TRBV28	TRBJ2-7	NA	CASRMGLTNYEQYF	TGTGCCAGCAGGATGGGACTTACCAACTACGAGCAGTACTTC
NA	TRBV2	TRBJ2-2	TRBD1	CASSDGYRGRELFF	TGTGCCAGCAGTGACGGGTACAGGGGACGGGAGCTGTTTTTT